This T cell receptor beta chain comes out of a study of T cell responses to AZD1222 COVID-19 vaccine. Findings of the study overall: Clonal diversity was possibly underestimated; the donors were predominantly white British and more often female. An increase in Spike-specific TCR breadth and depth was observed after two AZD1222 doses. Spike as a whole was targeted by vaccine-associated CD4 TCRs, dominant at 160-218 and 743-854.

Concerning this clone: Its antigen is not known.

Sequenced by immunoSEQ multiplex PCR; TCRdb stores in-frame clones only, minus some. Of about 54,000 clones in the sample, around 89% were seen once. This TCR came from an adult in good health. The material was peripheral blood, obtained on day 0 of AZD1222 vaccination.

CDR3 loop: CASSLNAPGQGGSEQYF. The CDR3 nucleotides are TGCGCCAGCAGCCTGAACGCGCCGGGACAGGGGGGAAGCGAGCAGTACTTC. This rearrangement joins TRBV5-1 to TRBJ2-7, with 11 bases aligning to TRBD1. J gave up 6 bases and V 4 bases, and 15 bases lay outside the gene matches. Germline CDR1 reads SGHRS; CDR2 reads YFSETQ. The CDR3 covers 17 residues.